This is a list of T cell receptor beta chains from one sample in a study of identical twins. TCRdb analysed the 5' RACE reads with MiXCR anew, one entry per CDR3 protein. This sample has around 530,000 distinct CDR3 sequences, with around 15% found just once. These same data were also listed under a study on yellow fever vaccine responses in identical twins.

The sequenced sample consisted of CD4+ T cells sorted from blood. The receptor source for this set is a woman in her late teens or twenties in good health. Each CDR3 is given with its conserved first and last residue. D genes are given only for firm matches. Clone size is not always given. Where it is, it says once, few, many or a class for expanded clones.

V gene: TRBV6-1
clone size: NA
J gene: TRBJ2-1
D gene: TRBD1
CDR3 DNA: TGTGCCAGCACTCGGACACAGGGGGCATCCTACAATGAGCAGTTCTTC
CDR3 protein: CASTRTQGASYNEQFF

V gene: TRBV3-1
clone size: few
J gene: TRBJ2-7
D gene: TRBD1
CDR3 DNA: TGTGCCAGCAGCCAATCGGACAGGGCCTACGAGCAGTACTTC
CDR3 protein: CASSQSDRAYEQYF

V gene: TRBV2
clone size: few
J gene: TRBJ2-3
D gene: NA
CDR3 DNA: TGTGCCAGCACAACGGGAGTGGGAGATACGCAGTATTTT
CDR3 protein: CASTTGVGDTQYF

V gene: TRBV24-1
clone size: few
J gene: TRBJ2-1
D gene: TRBD1
CDR3 DNA: TGTGCCACCAGTGATCTCGGGACAGGGAAAAACAATGAGCAGTTCTTC
CDR3 protein: CATSDLGTGKNNEQFF

V gene: TRBV20-1
clone size: NA
J gene: TRBJ1-2
D gene: NA
CDR3 DNA: TGCAGTGCTAGAGATAAAGTGGGGGGTGGCTACACCTTC
CDR3 protein: CSARDKVGGGYTF

V gene: TRBV14
clone size: few
J gene: TRBJ2-3
D gene: TRBD1
CDR3 DNA: TGTGCCAGCCAGAACGCGGCAGGGGGAGATACGCAGTATTTT
CDR3 protein: CASQNAAGGDTQYF

V gene: TRBV6-2/TRBV6-3
clone size: NA
J gene: TRBJ2-1
D gene: NA
CDR3 DNA: TGTGCCAGCAGTGATCAGGGGGGTCTGGATGAGCAGTTCTTC
CDR3 protein: CASSDQGGLDEQFF

V gene: TRBV19
clone size: few
J gene: TRBJ2-6
D gene: NA
CDR3 DNA: TGTGCCAGTAGTTCTCAGGACCCGAGGAGCGTCCTGACTTTC
CDR3 protein: CASSSQDPRSVLTF

V gene: TRBV20-1
clone size: few
J gene: TRBJ2-3
D gene: NA
CDR3 DNA: TGCAGTGCTAGAGATCCGGTGCGGAACACAGATACGCAGTATTTT
CDR3 protein: CSARDPVRNTDTQYF

V gene: TRBV6-1
clone size: few
J gene: TRBJ1-1
D gene: NA
CDR3 DNA: TGTGCCAGCAAAAGTACGGGGGTGGTCACTGAAGCTTTCTTT
CDR3 protein: CASKSTGVVTEAFF

V gene: TRBV12-3/TRBV12-4
clone size: NA
J gene: TRBJ2-1
D gene: TRBD2
CDR3 DNA: TGTGCCAGCAGACTCCCAGGGACTAGCGGGGACTTCTTC
CDR3 protein: CASRLPGTSGDFF

V gene: TRBV6-1
clone size: few
J gene: TRBJ2-4
D gene: NA
CDR3 DNA: TGTGCCAGCAGTCGGCCGGGGGCCAAAAACATTCAGTACTTC
CDR3 protein: CASSRPGAKNIQYF

V gene: TRBV4-1
clone size: few
J gene: TRBJ1-5
D gene: NA
CDR3 DNA: TGCGCCAGCAGCCAAGAAGGGGGGCTCAATCAGCCCCAGCATTTT
CDR3 protein: CASSQEGGLNQPQHF

V gene: TRBV3-1
clone size: NA
J gene: TRBJ2-7
D gene: TRBD2
CDR3 DNA: TGTGCCAGCAGCGAAAAATACGGGACTAGCGGGAACTACGAGCAGTACTTC
CDR3 protein: CASSEKYGTSGNYEQYF

V gene: TRBV5-6
clone size: few
J gene: TRBJ2-7
D gene: NA
CDR3 DNA: TGTGCCAGCAGCTTCGTGGGAGACGAGCAGTACTTC
CDR3 protein: CASSFVGDEQYF

V gene: TRBV7-9
clone size: NA
J gene: TRBJ1-5
D gene: NA
CDR3 DNA: TGTGCCAGCAGCAAAGAGAGTCAGCCCCAGCATTTT
CDR3 protein: CASSKESQPQHF

V gene: TRBV12-3/TRBV12-4
clone size: NA
J gene: TRBJ2-1
D gene: TRBD2
CDR3 DNA: TGTGCCAGCAGTCTCGGACTAGCGGAGGTCAATGAGCAGTTCTTC
CDR3 protein: CASSLGLAEVNEQFF

V gene: TRBV29-1
clone size: many
J gene: TRBJ2-1
D gene: NA
CDR3 DNA: TGCAGCGCCGGGGCCCACGAGCAGTTCTTC
CDR3 protein: CSAGAHEQFF

V gene: TRBV5-1
clone size: many
J gene: TRBJ1-1
D gene: NA
CDR3 DNA: TGCGCCAGCAGCTTGAAGGGATTGACTGAAGCTTTCTTT
CDR3 protein: CASSLKGLTEAFF

V gene: TRBV18
clone size: NA
J gene: TRBJ1-5
D gene: TRBD1
CDR3 DNA: TGTGCCAGCTCACTGGGACAGGGGGAGGTTTCGCCCCAGCATTTT
CDR3 protein: CASSLGQGEVSPQHF

V gene: TRBV19
clone size: NA
J gene: TRBJ2-3
D gene: NA
CDR3 DNA: TGTGCCAGTAGTACTGATGGGGGGGATACGCAGTATTTT
CDR3 protein: CASSTDGGDTQYF

V gene: TRBV7-9
clone size: NA
J gene: TRBJ2-3
D gene: NA
CDR3 DNA: TGTGCCAGCAGCCTATCCCGCGGAGCGTATACCTGGGATACGCAGTATTTT
CDR3 protein: CASSLSRGAYTWDTQYF

V gene: TRBV6-1
clone size: NA
J gene: TRBJ1-1
D gene: NA
CDR3 DNA: TGTGCCAGCAGGAACTGGAACACTGAAGCTTTCTTT
CDR3 protein: CASRNWNTEAFF

V gene: TRBV5-1
clone size: many
J gene: TRBJ2-3
D gene: TRBD2
CDR3 DNA: TGCGCCAGCAGCTTGGTGCCAGCGGGGGGTCAAGATACGCAGTATTTT
CDR3 protein: CASSLVPAGGQDTQYF

V gene: TRBV12-5
clone size: NA
J gene: TRBJ2-1
D gene: TRBD2
CDR3 DNA: TGTGCTAGTGGTTTGGTATTAGGGCGGGGGGGCTACAATGAGCAGTTCTTC
CDR3 protein: CASGLVLGRGGYNEQFF

V gene: TRBV29-1
clone size: NA
J gene: TRBJ1-1
D gene: NA
CDR3 DNA: TGCAGCGTTTTGGGTGCGGGCAAGAACACTGAAGCTTTCTTT
CDR3 protein: CSVLGAGKNTEAFF

V gene: TRBV18
clone size: NA
J gene: TRBJ2-7
D gene: NA
CDR3 DNA: TGTGCCAGCTCACCAGTCCGGAGCTCCTACGAGCAGTACTTC
CDR3 protein: CASSPVRSSYEQYF

V gene: TRBV12-3/TRBV12-4
clone size: many
J gene: TRBJ1-5
D gene: NA
CDR3 DNA: TGTGCCAGCAAGAGTAGCAATCAGCCCCAGCATTTT
CDR3 protein: CASKSSNQPQHF

V gene: TRBV12-3/TRBV12-4
clone size: few
J gene: TRBJ1-5
D gene: NA
CDR3 DNA: TGTGCCAGCAGTTTTATGGGCGGTAATAGCAATCAGCCCCAGCATTTT
CDR3 protein: CASSFMGGNSNQPQHF

V gene: TRBV20-1
clone size: many
J gene: TRBJ2-5
D gene: NA
CDR3 DNA: TGCAGTGCTAGAGTCGTGGGTGAGGAGACCCAGTACTTC
CDR3 protein: CSARVVGEETQYF

V gene: TRBV9
clone size: few
J gene: TRBJ2-5
D gene: NA
CDR3 DNA: TGTGCCAGCAGCCCGCGGGGGACAGGAGCTCAAGAGACCCAGTACTTC
CDR3 protein: CASSPRGTGAQETQYF

V gene: TRBV4-2
clone size: NA
J gene: TRBJ2-2
D gene: TRBD2
CDR3 DNA: TGTGCCAGCAGCCGGGCAGGACTAGCGGAGGGCCCCGGGGAGCTGTTTTTT
CDR3 protein: CASSRAGLAEGPGELFF

V gene: TRBV12-3/TRBV12-4
clone size: many
J gene: TRBJ2-5
D gene: NA
CDR3 DNA: TGTGCCAGCACCCTATTCGGCCCTAAGACCCAGTACTTC
CDR3 protein: CASTLFGPKTQYF